This is a list of T cell receptor beta chains from one sample in a study of post-analysis software for immune sequencing data. TCRdb re-called the PCR reads with MiXCR, one entry per CDR3 protein. Of about 820,000 distinct CDR3 sequences listed, around 50% are singletons. Sample: blood. The receptors were sampled from a girl aged 5 to 17 with multiple sclerosis. CDR3s include the opening cysteine and the closing phenylalanine or tryptophan. The D gene is left open where the match is weak. Some rows have no size entry. The others give once, few or many, or a class for an expanded clone.

>TRBV18|NA|NA|TRBJ1-1
TGTGCCAGCTCAGTGGGCAGGAACTCTGAAGCTTTCTTT
CASSVGRNSEAFF
>TRBV5-1|NA|once|TRBJ2-7
TGCGCCAGCAGCCAGGGGAGCGGCCGGTCCTACGAGCAGTACTTC
CASSQGSGRSYEQYF
>TRBV5-1|NA|few|TRBJ1-2
TGTGCCAGCAGTTCTGGGAACTATGGCTACACCTTC
CASSSGNYGYTF
>TRBV20-1|NA|few|TRBJ2-1
TGCAGTGCTAGAAGTCAACGAACCTCCTACAATGAGCAGTTCTTC
CSARSQRTSYNEQFF
>TRBV4-2|NA|NA|TRBJ2-7
TGTGCCAGCAGCCCCCGGGCGGGTGCGAGCCGAAATTCCTACGAGCAGTACTTC
CASSPRAGASRNSYEQYF
>TRBV19|NA|NA|TRBJ2-4
TGTGCCAGTAGTATAGTTCATGGACAGCTAGTCAAAAACATTCAGTACTTC
CASSIVHGQLVKNIQYF
>TRBV12-3/TRBV12-4|NA|few|TRBJ2-7
TGTGCCAGCAGTCCAACAGGTGTCTACTCCTACGAGCAGTACTTC
CASSPTGVYSYEQYF
>TRBV20-1|TRBD2|few|TRBJ2-3
TGCAGTGCAATCCAAGCTAGCGGATATAGCACAGATACGCAGTATTTT
CSAIQASGYSTDTQYF
>TRBV10-3|NA|few|TRBJ2-5
TGTGCCATCAGTGAGTTCGGCAGGGTGGAGACCCAGTACTTC
CAISEFGRVETQYF
>TRBV7-3|TRBD2|NA|TRBJ2-3
TGTGCCAGCAGCTTCCGACTAGCGGGGTTCACAGATACGCAGTATTTT
CASSFRLAGFTDTQYF
>TRBV5-1|NA|NA|TRBJ1-1
TGCGCCAGCAGCTATCTATCCGACAGGAACACTGAAGCTTTCTTT
CASSYLSDRNTEAFF
>TRBV10-3|NA|few|TRBJ1-2
TGTGCCATCAGTGAGTCAAGATCCTTCAACTATGGCTACACCTTC
CAISESRSFNYGYTF
>TRBV20-1|NA|NA|TRBJ1-5
TGCAGTGCTAGAAGGGACGTTAGCAATCAGCCCCAGCATTTT
CSARRDVSNQPQHF
>TRBV12-3/TRBV12-4|TRBD2|once|TRBJ2-1
TGTGCCAGCAGTGGAGCCTTAACGGGAGGTCCCGGCGATGAGCAGTTCTTC
CASSGALTGGPGDEQFF
>TRBV20-1|NA|NA|TRBJ1-4
TGCAGTGCTATAAGGGCCCGTCGCGAAAAACTGTTTTTT
CSAIRARREKLFF
>TRBV14|NA|NA|TRBJ1-2
TGTGCCAGCAGCCTCGAAATGGGATATGGCTACACCTTC
CASSLEMGYGYTF